This T cell receptor (beta chain) was captured in a study of blood T cell repertoires in COVID-19 (dated by TCRdb to the early 2020s). For context, the study as a whole: Collaborator samples came from the United States, Italy and Spain and covered acute and convalescent phases of COVID-19. The material from the prospective study consisted of cDNA or gDNA derived from T cells, B-cell-depleted T cells, or PBMCs. Subjects who had been exposed to COVID-19, were actively infected with it, or had recovered from it provided the deeply sampled blood TCRbeta repertoires that made up the dataset. The repertoires were made available in a free public database intended to serve as a resource for research on the immune response to SARS-CoV-2. The samples were drawn from the first 160 participants of the ongoing ImmuneRACE study and from 1,254 subjects provided by 6 global collaborators. Nearly every sample came with metadata listing a de-identified subject ID, COVID-19 status, age in years and sex. Where available, HLA class I and class II types were obtained from metadata supplied by the sample provider rather than from assay-based typing. The paper's findings and limits, for the study overall: How much clinical and demographic metadata was included differed by source and by participant, and the metadata was provided uncurated.

TCRbeta CDR3 regions were amplified from genomic DNA using the immunoSEQ Assay, a bias-controlled multiplex PCR. Regarding the original processing steps: The number of nucleated cells in each sample was estimated by amplification of reference gene primers within the assay. Sequence reads were collapsed and filtered to measure the absolute abundance of every unique TCRbeta CDR3 rearrangement. For each sample, productive Simpson clonality was calculated by taking the square root of Simpson's diversity index across productive rearrangements. The immuneACCESS repertoire file appears here via TCRdb, limited to in-frame rearrangements. These files lack a portion of the clones; in checked studies, under half of the deficit traces to unresolved V genes, and the cause of the others is not known. The V and J calls and clone size are taken from that table; D and trimming were inferred from the DNA. Counted in this sample were around 250,000 clones; around 84% of them appeared once. Clones ranked in the top ten supply about a sixth of the sample.

Participants in the prospective study were enrolled through a virtual design, were aged roughly 18 to 100 years, and lived in approximately 25 United States geographic areas. In the prospective study, participants were assigned to cohorts based on the clinical history participants reported in a screening survey and a study questionnaire. For ImmuneRACE Cohort 3, a participant was defined as recovered based on two consecutive negative NP/OP PCR tests, clearance by a healthcare professional, or resolution of symptoms. Mobile phlebotomists in the prospective study collected whole blood, serum and a nasopharyngeal or oropharyngeal swab from every participant. Over a roughly 2-month period, participants in the prospective study had the option of providing additional blood draws and questionnaires. Before DNA extraction, prospective study blood samples were shipped either frozen or at room temperature.

Including cysteine and phenylalanine, the CDR3 has 21 amino acids. The sequence is cut down to CDR3 DNA, 63 bases in frame from base 1. The V end gives up 2 bases and the J end 1 base, leaving 16 bases in the junction not matched to a gene. The CDR1 and CDR2 encoded by the germline V gene are MDHEN and SYDVKM. The sample holds a few counts of this clone. There is no known antigen for this receptor. Per-base quality was not reported, and no clone a single base away is much larger than it. The chain is made from TRBV28 and TRBJ2-3, with 12 bases matching TRBD2. The clonotype originates from a young man who had recovered from COVID-19. Sample: PBMCs or T cells enriched from blood (not recorded which). Here the CDR3 is given as CASSLPPLLGGTSGRTDTQYF. The DNA sequence is TGTGCCAGCAGTTTACCTCCCCTTTTAGGTGGGACTAGCGGGCGCACAGATACGCAGTATTTT. Outside the CDR3, residues come from the reference TRBV28 and TRBJ2-3 proteins, so the full variable domain is: DVKVTQSSRYLVKRTGEKVFLECVQDMDHENMFWYRQDPGLGLRLIYFSYDVKMKEKGDIPEGYSVSREKKERFSLILESASTNQTSMYLCASSLPPLLGGTSGRTDTQYFGPGTRLTVL.